This T cell receptor beta chain was sequenced in a study of CD8+ T cells in alopecia areata. Treatment specified: oral pan-JAK inhibitor, 5-10 mg twice daily. Sampling of alopecia areata patients yielded lesional scalp punch biopsies as well as peripheral blood. Study results and limitations: Tissue-resident alphabeta T cells belonging to normal skin likewise get sequenced within scalp specimens.

Note on this clone: The antigen remains undetermined.

This CDR3 has 12 residues. Germline V gene lookup returns CDR1 MGHDK and CDR2 SYGVNS. V shed 5 bases and J shed 8 bases, with 12 bases lying between them. Reverse transcription of extracted RNA yielded cDNA, which provided the sequencing template. The repertoire was sequenced with immunoSEQ multiplex PCR; TCRdb's copy has only in-frame clones and lacks some. The table includes about 200,000 clones, over 45% detected once. This chain links TRBV25-1 with TRBJ2-5; TRBD1 is a possible D gene (5 bases). This receptor was taken from a human donor with alopecia areata. The sample was CD4+ T cells sorted from blood, taken at week 24, from a patient treated with tofacitinib. In nucleotides, the CDR3 is TGTGCCAGCAGTAAACAGGAAAGCACCCAGTACTTC. Protein: CASSKQESTQYF.